The rows below give T cell receptor beta chains drawn from one sample of a study of T-cell memory formation after mild COVID-19. TCRdb fed the 5' RACE reads into MiXCR, producing one record per CDR3 protein. The data hold about 440,000 distinct CDR3 sequences, with roughly 20% observed a single time. Source material: PBMCs or a T cell subset sorted from them (not recorded which). The receptors were gathered from an adult woman who had mild COVID-19 (a few samples of this study predate the infection). Cell type and time point are not known. Each CDR3 is given with its conserved first and last residue. Each record gives: clone size, V gene, CDR3 length, J gene, D gene, CDR3 DNA, CDR3 protein. The D gene is left open where the match is weak. Size values are once, few and many counts, or a class for expanded clones, and some rows have none.

NA	TRBV19	17	TRBJ2-5	NA	TGTGCCAGTAGTCGCTTCCGACAGGCAGTACCAAGTCAGTCCCAGTACTTC	CASSRFRQAVPSQSQYF
NA	TRBV20-1	15	TRBJ1-1	NA	TGCAGTGCTATCCTCTTGGGGGGGATAAACACTGAAGCTTTCTTT	CSAILLGGINTEAFF
few	TRBV5-1	15	TRBJ1-1	NA	TGCGCCAGCAGGCCTAGTTCCCGAGGGAACACTGAAGCTTTCTTT	CASRPSSRGNTEAFF
few	TRBV2	14	TRBJ2-5	TRBD1	TGTGCCAGCAGTATTTTACAGGGGACAGAGACCCAGTACTTC	CASSILQGTETQYF
NA	TRBV5-4	14	TRBJ2-1	NA	TGTGCCAGCAGCTTGGCTAAGAGGGGCGATGAGCAGTTCTTC	CASSLAKRGDEQFF
NA	TRBV5-1	16	TRBJ2-3	NA	TGCGCCAGCAGCGCCGACAGGATGTCAGGCACAGATACGCAGTATTTT	CASSADRMSGTDTQYF
NA	TRBV5-6	14	TRBJ2-3	TRBD2	TGTGCCAGCAGCTACGGGACTAGTGGGGATACGCAGTATTTT	CASSYGTSGDTQYF
NA	TRBV7-9	14	TRBJ2-7	NA	TGTGCCAGCAGCCAACCGGGACAAACCTACGAGCAGTACTTC	CASSQPGQTYEQYF
NA	TRBV6-2/TRBV6-3	15	TRBJ2-2	NA	TGTGCCAGCAGTTATGTCGGCAGGAACACCGGGGAGCTGTTTTTT	CASSYVGRNTGELFF
NA	TRBV7-9	15	TRBJ2-3	TRBD2	TGTGCCAGCAGCTTCCCTAGCGGGAGTAAGGATACGCAGTATTTT	CASSFPSGSKDTQYF
few	TRBV7-6	16	TRBJ2-3	TRBD2	TGTGCCAGCAGCCTCAGAGCGGGGGGGCTGACAGATACGCAGTATTTT	CASSLRAGGLTDTQYF
NA	TRBV7-8	19	TRBJ2-2	TRBD2	TGTGCCAGCAGCTTCCCCGATAGAGCGGGAGGATGGAACACCGGGGAGCTGTTTTTT	CASSFPDRAGGWNTGELFF
NA	TRBV3-1	17	TRBJ2-7	TRBD2	TGTGCCAGCAGCCAAGCGGGGACTAGCGGGAGTTCCTACGAGCAGTACTTC	CASSQAGTSGSSYEQYF
few	TRBV4-1	17	TRBJ2-7	TRBD1	TGCGCCAGCAGCCAAGATGTGGGGGCGGACAGGGGGCTCGAGCAGTACTTC	CASSQDVGADRGLEQYF
NA	TRBV18	15	TRBJ2-3	TRBD1	TGTGCCAGCTCACGCCGGGACAGCTACACAGATACGCAGTATTTT	CASSRRDSYTDTQYF
NA	TRBV6-5	14	TRBJ2-1	NA	TGTGCCAGCAGCCAACCTATAGGATCGCCGATCCAGTTCTTC	CASSQPIGSPIQFF
NA	TRBV19	16	TRBJ2-6	NA	TGTGCCAGTAGTCCCCAGGGGACGGCTGGGGCCAACGTCCTGACTTTC	CASSPQGTAGANVLTF
NA	TRBV5-1	15	TRBJ2-7	TRBD1	TGCGCCAGCAGCGGAGGACAGGGAGATGTCTACGAGCAGTACTTC	CASSGGQGDVYEQYF
NA	TRBV11-2	15	TRBJ1-3	NA	TGTGCCAGCAGCTTAGATCGTCATTCTGGAAACACCATATATTTT	CASSLDRHSGNTIYF
few	TRBV10-3	16	TRBJ1-1	NA	TGTGCCATCAGTCCGGACATGCTAGGCGGGAACACTGAAGCTTTCTTT	CAISPDMLGGNTEAFF
few	TRBV3-1	14	TRBJ2-3	NA	TGTGCCAGCAGCCTCGCGGAGGGAACAGATACGCAGTATTTT	CASSLAEGTDTQYF
NA	TRBV4-1	17	TRBJ2-7	TRBD1	TGCGCCAGCAGCCCAGGTCTGACGGGACAGGGGAACAGCGAGCAGTACTTC	CASSPGLTGQGNSEQYF
few	TRBV5-1	12	TRBJ1-2	NA	TGCGCCAGCACGGCGGGAGACTATGGCTACACCTTC	CASTAGDYGYTF
NA	TRBV13	15	TRBJ2-1	TRBD1	TGTGCCAGCAGCACAGACAGGGGCCCTCGGAATGAGCAGTTCTTC	CASSTDRGPRNEQFF
few	TRBV20-1	15	TRBJ2-1	TRBD2	TGCAGTGCTAGAGAGGTGCTAGCGGGAGGGCAGGAGCAGTTCTTC	CSAREVLAGGQEQFF
NA	TRBV18	12	TRBJ2-2	NA	TGTGCCAGCTCACCACTACGACTTGAGCTGTTTTTT	CASSPLRLELFF